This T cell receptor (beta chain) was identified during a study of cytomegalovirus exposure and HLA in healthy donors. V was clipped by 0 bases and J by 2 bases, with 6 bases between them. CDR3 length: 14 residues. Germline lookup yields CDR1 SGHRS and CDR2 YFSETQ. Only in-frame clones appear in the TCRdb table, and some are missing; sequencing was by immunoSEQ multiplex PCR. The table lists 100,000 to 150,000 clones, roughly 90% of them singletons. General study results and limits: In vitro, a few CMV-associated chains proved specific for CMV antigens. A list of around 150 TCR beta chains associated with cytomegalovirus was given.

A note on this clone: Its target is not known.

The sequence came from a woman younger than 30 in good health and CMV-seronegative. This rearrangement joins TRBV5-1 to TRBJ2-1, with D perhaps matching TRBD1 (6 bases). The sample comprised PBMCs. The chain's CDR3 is CASSLGQAYNEQFF. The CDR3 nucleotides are TGCGCCAGCAGCTTGGGACAGGCCTACAATGAGCAGTTCTTC.